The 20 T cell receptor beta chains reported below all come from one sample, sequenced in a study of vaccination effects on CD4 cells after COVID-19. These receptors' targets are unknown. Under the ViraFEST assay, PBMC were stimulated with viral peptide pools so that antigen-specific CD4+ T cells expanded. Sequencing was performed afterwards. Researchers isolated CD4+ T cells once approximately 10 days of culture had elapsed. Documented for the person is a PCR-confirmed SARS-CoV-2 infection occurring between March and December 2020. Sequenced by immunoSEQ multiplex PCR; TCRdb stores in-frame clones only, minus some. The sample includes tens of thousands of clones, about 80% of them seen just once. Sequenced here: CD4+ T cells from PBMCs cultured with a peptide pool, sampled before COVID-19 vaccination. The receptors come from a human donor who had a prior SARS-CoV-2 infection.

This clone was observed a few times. The CDR3 DNA reads TGTGCCATCAGTGGGGAAAGGGGACTAGCTTTGGAGCAGTTCTTC. It yields the protein CAISGERGLALEQFF. The chain employs TRBV10-3 and TRBJ2-1; the match to TRBD2 covers 9 bases. The CDR3 contains 15 residues. Germline V gives CDR1 ENHRY, CDR2 SYGVKD. J was trimmed by 10 bases and V by 4 bases; bases with no gene match: 11.

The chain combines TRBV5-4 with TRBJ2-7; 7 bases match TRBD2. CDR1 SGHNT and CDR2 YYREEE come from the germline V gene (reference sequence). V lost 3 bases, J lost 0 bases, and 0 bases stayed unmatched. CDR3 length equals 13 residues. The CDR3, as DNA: TGTGCCAGCAGCTGGGGGGGCTCCTACGAGCAGTACTTC. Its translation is CASSWGGSYEQYF.

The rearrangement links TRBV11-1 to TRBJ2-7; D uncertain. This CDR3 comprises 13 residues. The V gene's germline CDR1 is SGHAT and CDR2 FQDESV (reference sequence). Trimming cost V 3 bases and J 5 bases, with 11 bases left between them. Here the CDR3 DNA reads TGTGCCAGCAGCTTCCGGCTAGTCCACGAGCAGTACTTC. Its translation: CASSFRLVHEQYF.

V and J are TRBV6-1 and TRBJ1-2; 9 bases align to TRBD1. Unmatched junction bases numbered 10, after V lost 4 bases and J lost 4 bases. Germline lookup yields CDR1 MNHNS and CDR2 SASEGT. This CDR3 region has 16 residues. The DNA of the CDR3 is TGTGCCAGCAGTGTCTTACCGGGACAGGGCAGCTATGGCTACACCTTC. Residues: CASSVLPGQGSYGYTF.

CDR3 protein: CASRAGGDQPQHF. CDR3 nucleotides: TGTGCCAGCAGGGCAGGTGGGGATCAGCCCCAGCATTTT. The genes are TRBV28 and TRBJ1-5; no reliable D call. V lost 6 bases to trimming and J lost 5 bases, with 11 bases between them. CDR1 and CDR2 (germline): MDHEN, SYDVKM. CDR3 length equals 13 residues.

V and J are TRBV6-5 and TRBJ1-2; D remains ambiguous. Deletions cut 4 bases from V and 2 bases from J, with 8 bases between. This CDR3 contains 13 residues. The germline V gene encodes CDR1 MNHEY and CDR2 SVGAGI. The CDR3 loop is CASSFKGNYGYTF. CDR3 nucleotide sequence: TGTGCCAGCAGTTTCAAGGGCAACTATGGCTACACCTTC.

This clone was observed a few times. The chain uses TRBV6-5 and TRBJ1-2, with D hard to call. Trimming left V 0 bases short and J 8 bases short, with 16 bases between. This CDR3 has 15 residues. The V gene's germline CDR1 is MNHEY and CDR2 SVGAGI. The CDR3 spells CASSYSTDPEYGYTF. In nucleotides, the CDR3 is TGTGCCAGCAGTTACTCGACCGATCCAGAATACGGCTACACCTTC.

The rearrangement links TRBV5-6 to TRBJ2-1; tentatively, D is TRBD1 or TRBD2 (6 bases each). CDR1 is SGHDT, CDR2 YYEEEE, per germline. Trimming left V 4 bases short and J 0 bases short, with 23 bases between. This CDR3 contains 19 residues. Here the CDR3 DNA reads TGTGCCAGCAGCCCCCGGGGCCAGGGGAGGAGAATCTCCTACAATGAGCAGTTCTTC. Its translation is CASSPRGQGRRISYNEQFF.

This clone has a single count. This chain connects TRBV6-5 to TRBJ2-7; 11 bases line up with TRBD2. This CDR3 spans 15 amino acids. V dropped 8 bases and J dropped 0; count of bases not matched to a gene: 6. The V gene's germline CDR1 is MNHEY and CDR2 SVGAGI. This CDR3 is CASRLAGPISYEQYF. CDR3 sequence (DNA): TGTGCCAGCCGACTAGCGGGGCCCATCTCCTACGAGCAGTACTTC.

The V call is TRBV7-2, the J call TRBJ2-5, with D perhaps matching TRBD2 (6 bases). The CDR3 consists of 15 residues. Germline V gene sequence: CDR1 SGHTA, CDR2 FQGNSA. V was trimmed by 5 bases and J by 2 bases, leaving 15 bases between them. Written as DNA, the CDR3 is TGTGCCAGCAGCCTTATGACAAGCGGGCAAGAGACCCAGTACTTC. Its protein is CASSLMTSGQETQYF.

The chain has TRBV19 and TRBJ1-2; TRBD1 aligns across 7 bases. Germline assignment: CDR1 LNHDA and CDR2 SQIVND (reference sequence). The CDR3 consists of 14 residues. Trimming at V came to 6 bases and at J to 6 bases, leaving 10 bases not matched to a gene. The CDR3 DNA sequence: TGTGCCAGTAGGTTCAGGGGGGGAGAGAATGGCTACACCTTC. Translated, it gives CASRFRGGENGYTF.

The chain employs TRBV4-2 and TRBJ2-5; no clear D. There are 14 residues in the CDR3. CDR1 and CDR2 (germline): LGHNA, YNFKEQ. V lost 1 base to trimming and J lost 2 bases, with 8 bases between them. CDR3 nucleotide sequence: TGTGCCAGCAGCCAAGCAGGACCACAAGAGACCCAGTACTTC. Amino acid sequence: CASSQAGPQETQYF.

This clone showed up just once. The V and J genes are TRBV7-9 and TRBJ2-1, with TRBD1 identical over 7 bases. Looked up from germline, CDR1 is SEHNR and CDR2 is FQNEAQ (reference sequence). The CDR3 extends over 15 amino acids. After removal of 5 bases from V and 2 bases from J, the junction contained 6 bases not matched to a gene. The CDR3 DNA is TGTGCCAGCAGCCCCGGGACAGTCCCCTACAATGAGCAGTTCTTC. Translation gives CASSPGTVPYNEQFF.

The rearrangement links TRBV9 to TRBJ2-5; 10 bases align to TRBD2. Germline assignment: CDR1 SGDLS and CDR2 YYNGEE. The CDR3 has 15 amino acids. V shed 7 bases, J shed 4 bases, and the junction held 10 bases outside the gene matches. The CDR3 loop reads CASAQAGGPIETQYF. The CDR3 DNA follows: TGTGCCAGCGCGCAAGCGGGGGGGCCAATAGAGACCCAGTACTTC.

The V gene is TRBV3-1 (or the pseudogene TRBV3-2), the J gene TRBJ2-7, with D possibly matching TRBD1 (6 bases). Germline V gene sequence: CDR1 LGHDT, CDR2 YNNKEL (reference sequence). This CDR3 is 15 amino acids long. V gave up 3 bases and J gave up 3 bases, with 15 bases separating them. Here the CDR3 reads CASSHISGHYYEQYF. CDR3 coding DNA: TGTGCCAGCAGCCATATCTCGGGACACTACTACGAGCAGTACTTC.

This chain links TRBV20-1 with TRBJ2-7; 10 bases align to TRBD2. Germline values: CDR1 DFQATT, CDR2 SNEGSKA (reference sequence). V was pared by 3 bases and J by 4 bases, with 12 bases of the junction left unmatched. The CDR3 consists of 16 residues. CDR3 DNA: TGCAGTGCTAGTAGCTCTAGCGGGAGTCTAACTTACGAGCAGTACTTC. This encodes CSASSSSGSLTYEQYF.

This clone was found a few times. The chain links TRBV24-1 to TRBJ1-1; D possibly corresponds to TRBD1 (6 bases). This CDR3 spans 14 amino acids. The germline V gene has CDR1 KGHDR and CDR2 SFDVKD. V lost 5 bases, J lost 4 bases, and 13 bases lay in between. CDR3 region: CATSATGWGTEAFF. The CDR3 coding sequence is TGTGCCACCAGTGCCACAGGGTGGGGCACTGAAGCTTTCTTT.

The CDR3: CASSRTGEQYF. CDR3 nucleotide sequence: TGTGCCAGCAGTCGGACGGGCGAGCAGTACTTC. The J gene is TRBJ2-7, the V gene TRBV12-3 or TRBV12-4; the D is unclear. The CDR3 length is 11 residues. Trimming cost V 5 bases and J 6 bases, with 8 bases left between them.

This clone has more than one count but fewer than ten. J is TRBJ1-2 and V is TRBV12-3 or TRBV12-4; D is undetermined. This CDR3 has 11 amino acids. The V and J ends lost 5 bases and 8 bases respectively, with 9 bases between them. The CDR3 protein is CASSPNKGYTF. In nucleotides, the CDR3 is TGTGCCAGCAGTCCGAACAAGGGCTACACCTTC.

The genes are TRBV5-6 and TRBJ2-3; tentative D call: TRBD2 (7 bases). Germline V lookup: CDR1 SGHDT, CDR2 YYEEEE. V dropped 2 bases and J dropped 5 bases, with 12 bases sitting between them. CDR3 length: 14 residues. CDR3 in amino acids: CASSLGGVGDTQYF. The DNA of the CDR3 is TGTGCCAGCAGCTTAGGGGGGGTAGGAGATACGCAGTATTTT.